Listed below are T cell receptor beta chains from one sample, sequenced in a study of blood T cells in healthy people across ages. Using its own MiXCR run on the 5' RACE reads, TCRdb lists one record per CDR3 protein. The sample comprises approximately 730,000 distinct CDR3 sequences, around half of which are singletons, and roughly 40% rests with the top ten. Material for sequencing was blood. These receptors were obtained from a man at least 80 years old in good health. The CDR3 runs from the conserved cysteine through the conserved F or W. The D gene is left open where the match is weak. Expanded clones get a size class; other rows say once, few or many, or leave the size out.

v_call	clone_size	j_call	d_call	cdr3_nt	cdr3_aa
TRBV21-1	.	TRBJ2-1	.	TGTGCCCCCCTAGCGGTGTACAATGAGCAGTTCTTC	CAPLAVYNEQFF
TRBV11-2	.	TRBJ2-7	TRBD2	TGTGCCAGCAGCTTTGGACTAGCGGGAAAGGATGAGCAGTACTTC	CASSFGLAGKDEQYF
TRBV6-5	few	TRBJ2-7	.	TGTGCCAGCAGTTACTCGAGAGGGGAGGCCCAGTACTTC	CASSYSRGEAQYF
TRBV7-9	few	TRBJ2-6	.	TGTGCCACCCCTTTGTCTGGGGCCAACGTCCTGACTTTC	CATPLSGANVLTF
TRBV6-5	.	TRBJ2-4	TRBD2	TGTGCCAGCAGCCCCACCGCCTCGGGGGGCAAAAACATTCAGTACTTC	CASSPTASGGKNIQYF
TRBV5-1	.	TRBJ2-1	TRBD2	TGCGCCAGCGCCGAGCGGGAGGCCAACAATGAGCAGTTCTTC	CASAEREANNEQFF
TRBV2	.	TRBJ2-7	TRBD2	TGTGCCAGCAGTACGGGCGGGAGAGCGTACGAGCAGTACTTC	CASSTGGRAYEQYF
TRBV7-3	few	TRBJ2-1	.	TGTGCCAGCAGCCTCCAAGCCGCCTACAATGAGCAGTTCTTC	CASSLQAAYNEQFF
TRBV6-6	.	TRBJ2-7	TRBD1	TGTGCCAGCAGTTACTCCACCGGGGGACAGGGACTTTACGAGCAGTACTTC	CASSYSTGGQGLYEQYF
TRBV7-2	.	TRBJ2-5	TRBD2	TGTAGGCTAGCGGGAGTCTTGGGAGAGACCCAGTACTTC	CRLAGVLGETQYF
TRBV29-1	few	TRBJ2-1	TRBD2	TGCAGCGTGAGGCCGCGACTAGCGGCAAATGAGCAGTTCTTC	CSVRPRLAANEQFF
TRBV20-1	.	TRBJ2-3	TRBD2	TGCAGTGCTATTAGGGCGGGAGCGGCTTATACGCAGTATTTT	CSAIRAGAAYTQYF
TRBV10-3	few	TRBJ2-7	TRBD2	TGTGCCATCAGTGCCGGGGGAGGGCGCTACGAGCAGTACTTC	CAISAGGGRYEQYF
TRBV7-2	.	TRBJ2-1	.	TGTGCCAGCAGCCCTTCCTGGGGTGAGCAGTTCTTC	CASSPSWGEQFF
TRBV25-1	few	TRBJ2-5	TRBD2	TGTGCCAGCAGTGAGGGCGGGAGGAAGGAGACCCAGTACTTC	CASSEGGRKETQYF
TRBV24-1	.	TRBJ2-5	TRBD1	TGTGCCACCAGTGATTTAAACAGGGGCCAAGAGACCCAGTACTTC	CATSDLNRGQETQYF
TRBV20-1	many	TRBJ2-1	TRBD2	TGCAGTGCCATAGCGGGTAGGGATGAGCAGTTCTTC	CSAIAGRDEQFF
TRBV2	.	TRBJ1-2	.	TGTGCCAGCCCAGGAGGACAGACCTATGGCTACACCTTC	CASPGGQTYGYTF
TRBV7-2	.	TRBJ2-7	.	TGTGCCAGCAGCTCAAACGTAGTCTCCCCTGTAATGTACTTC	CASSSNVVSPVMYF
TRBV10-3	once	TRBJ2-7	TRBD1	TGTGCCATCAGCCGGGACAGGGAACGCTACGAGCAGTACTTC	CAISRDRERYEQYF
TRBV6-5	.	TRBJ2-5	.	TGTGCCAGCAGGACGGGGGGCAGCCCGAAAGAGACCCAGTACTTC	CASRTGGSPKETQYF
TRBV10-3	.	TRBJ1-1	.	TGTGCCATCAGGGACCGGGAGGTTAGCGACACTGAAGCTTTCTTT	CAIRDREVSDTEAFF
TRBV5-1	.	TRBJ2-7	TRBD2	TGCGCCAGCAGACAAAGCGGGAGCACCGAGCAGTACTTC	CASRQSGSTEQYF